Presented here are 20 T cell receptor beta chains from one specimen sequenced in a study of T cells in Graves' hyperthyroidism and ophthalmopathy. TCR beta CDR3 region amplification was performed from RNA transcripts. A first-round RT-PCR of the TCR CDR3 used the HTBI primer set. Using its own MiXCR run on the multiplex PCR reads, TCRdb lists one record per CDR3 protein. This sample has approximately 300,000 distinct CDR3 sequences, with approximately 15% found just once. The sequenced material came from blood. Receptors were obtained from a woman in her sixties or seventies with Graves' ophthalmopathy.

The chain employs TRBV9 and TRBJ2-5, with D tentatively TRBD2 (7 bases). The V and J ends lost 2 bases and 3 bases respectively, with 14 bases between them. This CDR3 is built from 15 residues. Germline CDR1 SGDLS, CDR2 YYNGEE. The CDR3 nucleotides read TGTGCCAGCAGCGTCGAGGGGGGGCTGGAAGAGACCCAGTACTTC. Translated: CASSVEGGLEETQYF. Full variable domain (rest looked up from reference TRBV9 and TRBJ2-5): DSGVTQTPKHLITATGQRVTLRCSPRSGDLSVYWYQQSLDQGLQFLIQYYNGEERAKGNILERFSAQQFPDLHSELNLSSLELGDSALYFCASSVEGGLEETQYFGPGTRLLVL.

This clonotype was recorded many times. The V gene is TRBV20-1, the J gene TRBJ2-1, with 15 bases aligning to TRBD2. This CDR3 spans 16 amino acids. The germline gives CDR1 DFQATT, CDR2 SNEGSKA (reference sequence). V was pared by 6 bases and J by 0 bases, with 3 bases of the junction left unmatched. The CDR3 loop is CSAGTSGGSSYNEQFF. The CDR3 DNA sequence: TGCAGTGCGGGGACTAGCGGGGGGAGCTCCTACAATGAGCAGTTCTTC.

This clonotype was recorded at least ten times. The V call is TRBV10-3, the J call TRBJ1-6; the D is unclear. The CDR3 spans 16 residues. The germline CDR1 and CDR2 sequences are ENHRY and SYGVKD. The V and J ends lost 2 bases and 5 bases respectively, with 13 bases between them. Written as DNA, the CDR3 is TGTGCCATCAGTGAGCAGGCGTCAGCTGATAATTCACCCCTCCACTTT. Its translation: CAISEQASADNSPLHF.

This clonotype was picked up many times. The J gene is TRBJ2-1, the V gene TRBV7-8, with 8 nucleotides matching TRBD2. Germline V gene lookup returns CDR1 SGHVS and CDR2 FQNEAQ. The length of the CDR3 is 16 residues. Trimming at V came to 6 bases and at J to 7 bases, leaving 14 bases not matched to a gene. The CDR3 bases are TGTGCCAGCAGAGAGCTATCGGGGGGGGCTAGGAATGAGCAGTTCTTC. The encoded protein is CASRELSGGARNEQFF. The whole variable domain, filled in from reference TRBV7-8 and TRBJ2-1, reads GAGVSQSPRYKVAKRGQDVALRCDPISGHVSLFWYQQALGQGPEFLTYFQNEAQLDKSGLPSDRFFAERPEGSVSTLKIQRTQQEDSAVYLCASRELSGGARNEQFFGPGTRLTVL.

The V and J genes are TRBV9 and TRBJ1-5; 9 bases line up with TRBD1. Germline CDR1 and CDR2: SGDLS and YYNGEE. This CDR3 is 15 amino acids long. V shed 3 bases and J 6 bases; nucleotides not matched to a gene: 7. The CDR3, as DNA: TGTGCCAGCAGCGAACAGGGGGCGCGGAGTCAGCCCCAGCATTTT. It codes for CASSEQGARSQPQHF.

The gene calls are TRBV5-1 and TRBJ2-2, with 7 bases that match TRBD2. V was clipped by 2 bases and J by 0 bases; unmatched bases: 10. This CDR3 has 18 residues. Germline V gene lookup returns CDR1 SGHRS and CDR2 YFSETQ. The CDR3 spells CASSLNSPSGANTGELFF. The CDR3 DNA reads as TGCGCCAGCAGCTTAAACTCTCCTAGCGGAGCGAACACCGGGGAGCTGTTTTTT.

This clonotype was detected many times. The chain employs TRBV20-1 and TRBJ2-3; D might be TRBD1 or TRBD2, each matching 5 bases. Trimming shortened V by 4 bases and J by 1 base, and 12 bases separated the two germline ends. CDR1 and CDR2 (germline): DFQATT, SNEGSKA (reference sequence). The CDR3 loop spans 14 amino acids. CDR3 region: CSANRGDGTDTQYF. CDR3 DNA sequence: TGCAGTGCTAACCGAGGGGACGGCACAGATACGCAGTATTTT.

This clonotype was counted ten times or more. For the CDR3, the DNA is TGTGCCAGCAGGCGTCAGAAGACCCAGTACTTC. Its protein is CASRRQKTQYF. The chain joins TRBV7-2 to TRBJ2-5; no clear D. Germline V CDR1 and CDR2: SGHTA, FQGNSA. This CDR3 region has 11 residues. Trimming cost V 6 bases and J 6 bases, with 8 bases left between them.

With respect to this clonotype: This may arise from a read error, as a much more abundant clone is one base away. The V call is TRBV20-1, the J call TRBJ2-7; maybe TRBD2 (5 bases). Germline V gene data show CDR1 as DFQATT and CDR2 as SNEGSKA (reference sequence). The CDR3 length is 13 residues. This chain's CDR3 is CGARIPSGDEQYF. CDR3 coding DNA: TGCGGTGCTAGAATACCTTCCGGGGACGAGCAGTACTTC.

This clonotype was counted at least ten times. The chain employs TRBV27 and TRBJ2-1, with TRBD1 as a possible D gene (6 bases). CDR1 MNHEY and CDR2 SMNVEV come from the germline V gene (reference sequence). V was cut by 3 bases and J by 4 bases, with 13 bases left in between. CDR3 length: 15 amino acids. CDR3 coding DNA: TGTGCCAGCAGTTTTAACCCAGGGGTTTACAATGAGCAGTTCTTC. This translates into CASSFNPGVYNEQFF.

This clonotype was observed a few times. The chain links TRBV28 to TRBJ2-4; the D gene is possibly TRBD1 (5 bases). The germline gives CDR1 MDHEN, CDR2 SYDVKM. The CDR3 sequence is 17 residues long. The germline V and J ends were trimmed by 7 bases and 0 bases, with 19 bases remaining between them. CDR3 sequence: CASTSVWPGLAKNIQYF. The CDR3, as DNA: TGTGCCAGCACCTCCGTATGGCCAGGGCTAGCCAAAAACATTCAGTACTTC. The variable domain in full, completed from reference TRBV28 and TRBJ2-4, reads DVKVTQSSRYLVKRTGEKVFLECVQDMDHENMFWYRQDPGLGLRLIYFSYDVKMKEKGDIPEGYSVSREKKERFSLILESASTNQTSMYLCASTSVWPGLAKNIQYFGAGTRLSVL.

V and J are TRBV19 and TRBJ1-4; tentatively, D is TRBD1 (5 bases). The germline V gene encodes CDR1 LNHDA and CDR2 SQIVND (reference sequence). The V and J ends lost 8 bases and 8 bases respectively, with 21 bases between them. This CDR3 is built from 15 residues. The CDR3 nucleotides are TGTGCCAGTCGGGGACGGACGGACTTTCGCGAAAAACTGTTTTTT. Its protein is CASRGRTDFREKLFF.

In this sample, this clonotype turned up a few times. The chain has TRBV12-3 or TRBV12-4 and TRBJ1-2; D is undetermined. The V end was cut by 6 bases, the J end by 5 bases, with 10 bases between. This CDR3 comprises 12 residues. The CDR3 loop is CASRGGPYGYTF. The CDR3 bases are TGTGCCAGCAGGGGAGGGCCTTATGGCTACACCTTC.

In this sample, this clonotype turned up many times. The chain combines TRBV2 with TRBJ2-7, with TRBD2 matching over 14 bases. V shed 1 base and J 3 bases; nucleotides not matched to a gene: 8. The CDR3 sequence is 18 residues long. CDR1 is SNHLY, CDR2 FYNNEI, per germline. CDR3 amino acids: CASSEGLAGGPRNYEQYF. CDR3 coding DNA: TGTGCCAGCAGTGAAGGACTAGCGGGAGGGCCAAGGAACTACGAGCAGTACTTC.

The rearrangement uses TRBV7-9 and TRBJ2-2; no clear D gene. The germline CDR1 and CDR2 sequences are SEHNR and FQNEAQ (reference sequence). The CDR3 totals 11 residues. Trimming took off 5 bases at V and 6 bases at J, with 4 bases between the two ends. CDR3 protein: CASSPSGELFF. The CDR3 DNA is TGTGCCAGCAGCCCCTCCGGGGAGCTGTTTTTT.

This clonotype was recorded at least ten times. V and J are TRBV11-2 and TRBJ1-4; D remains ambiguous. Per germline, CDR1 SGHAT and CDR2 FQNNGV. The V and J ends lost 2 bases and 8 bases respectively, with 15 bases between them. This CDR3 is built from 15 residues. The CDR3 protein is CASSLRLAAPEKLFF. The CDR3 region has the DNA TGTGCCAGCAGCTTACGGTTGGCAGCCCCAGAAAAACTGTTTTTT.

This clonotype was recorded a few times. V and J are TRBV20-1 and TRBJ1-6, with a possible D match to TRBD1 (6 bases). The CDR3 runs to 15 residues. From germline, CDR1 is DFQATT and CDR2 SNEGSKA (reference sequence). Trimming took off 6 bases at V and 8 bases at J, with 20 bases between the two ends. In nucleotides, the CDR3 is TGCAGTGCCCAAAGGGGGGCCTCCGCTGATTCACCCCTCCACTTT. Protein sequence: CSAQRGASADSPLHF.

The V and J genes are TRBV20-1 and TRBJ2-7; the match to TRBD1 covers 11 bases. The CDR3 runs 16 residues. Germline loops: CDR1 DFQATT, CDR2 SNEGSKA (reference sequence). Losses at the gene ends were 3 bases for V and 3 bases for J; bases not matched to a gene: 10. CDR3 residues: CSASSGQGARNYEQYF. The CDR3 DNA reads as TGCAGTGCTAGTTCTGGACAGGGGGCGAGGAACTACGAGCAGTACTTC.

This clonotype was seen at least ten times. The chain is built from TRBV29-1 and TRBJ2-1, with D possibly being TRBD1 (5 bases). The CDR3 is made up of 13 amino acids. CDR1 is SQVTM and CDR2 is ANQGSEA in the germline V gene. Between the trimmed V and J ends, which lost 7 bases and 7 bases, there was a span of 17 bases. The CDR3 sequence is CSGGRTLGNEQFF. CDR3 DNA: TGCAGCGGCGGACGGACATTAGGAAATGAGCAGTTCTTC.

This clonotype showed up many times. The chain carries TRBV27 and TRBJ2-7; a weak D match, TRBD1 (6 bases). CDR3 length: 15 amino acids. V gave up 6 bases and J gave up 0 bases, with 15 bases separating them. The V gene's germline CDR1 is MNHEY and CDR2 SMNVEV (reference sequence). In DNA, the CDR3 is TGTGCCAGCAGCCATAAGACAGGTGACTCCTACGAGCAGTACTTC. It yields the protein CASSHKTGDSYEQYF.